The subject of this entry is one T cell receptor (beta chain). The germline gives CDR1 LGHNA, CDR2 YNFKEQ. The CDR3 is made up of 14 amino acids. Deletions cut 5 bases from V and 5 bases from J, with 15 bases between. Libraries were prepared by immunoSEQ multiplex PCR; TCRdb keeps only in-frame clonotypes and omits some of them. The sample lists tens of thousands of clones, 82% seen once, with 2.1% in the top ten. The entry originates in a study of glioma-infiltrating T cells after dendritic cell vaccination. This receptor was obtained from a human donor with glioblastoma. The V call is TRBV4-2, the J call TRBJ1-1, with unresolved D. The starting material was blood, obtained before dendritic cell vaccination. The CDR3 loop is CASSSRGSRTEAFF. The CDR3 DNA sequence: TGTGCCAGCAGCTCTCGAGGAAGTCGGACTGAAGCTTTCTTT.